This TCR beta chain was obtained from a study of cytomegalovirus exposure and HLA in healthy donors. Vbeta (60) and Jbeta (13) primers were used in the PCR. TCRdb keeps only in-frame clones here, not all; method: immunoSEQ multiplex PCR. The sample contains over 100,000 clones, 55% to 80% of which appear only once. The CDR3 is made up of 15 amino acids. Losses at the gene ends were 5 bases for V and 5 bases for J; bases not matched to a gene: 11. Germline CDR1 and CDR2: SGHNT and YENEEA. Sequencing was carried out using PBMCs. This sequence joins TRBV11-3 and TRBJ2-7; 8 bases are a match to TRBD1. The source is a woman in her twenties or thirties in good health and CMV-seronegative. CDR3 bases: TGTGCCAGCAGCCGGCGACAGGGGTCTTTCGACGAGCAGTACTTC. Encoded protein: CASSRRQGSFDEQYF.